Detailed here is one T cell receptor (beta chain). What it binds is not known. Ten immunoSEQ deep assay plates were used to sequence unsorted PBMC DNA. Profiled with immunoSEQ multiplex PCR; TCRdb holds only in-frame clones, not every one. The data hold about 470,000 clones, with 70% to 80% observed a single time. These data belong to a study of shared clonotypes between healthy human individuals. Whole-study results and caveats: Among donors, clonotype sharing was expected to be affected by sequencing depth.

The CDR3 extends over 17 amino acids. CDR1 is LGHNA, CDR2 YNFKEQ, per germline. V lost 0 bases to trimming and J lost 0 bases; unmatched junction nucleotides: 1. This chain connects TRBV4-2 to TRBJ2-6; 8 bases map to TRBD1. Sequencing input: PBMCs. The clonotype originates from a woman between 40 and 55 years old in good health. Some clones in this sample may be carry-over from other donors' samples. CDR3 protein: CASSQEGQVSGANVLTF. The CDR3 DNA follows: TGTGCCAGCAGCCAAGAGGGACAGGTCTCTGGGGCCAACGTCCTGACTTTC.